Given below is one T cell receptor beta chain in context. What it recognizes is unknown. The source of the sample is a study of Ad26.COV2.S vaccination and SARS-CoV-2 variants. Findings and limits, study-wide: Using TCR breadth and depth analyses may have led to underestimated total T cell responses. Vaccine recipients posted higher spike-specific TCR breadth than their placebo counterparts.

The treatment here: roughly 20 received Ad26.COV2.S at low or high dose, single or two shots; a few received placebo; per-sample allocation not given. Specimens were obtained on day 63 following the first vaccine or placebo injection. Method: immunoSEQ multiplex PCR; TCRdb's copy keeps in-frame clones and lacks some. The sample has 410,000 or so clones; 90% are singletons. This clonotype was obtained from a person between 18 and 60 years old who received the Ad26.COV2.S COVID-19 vaccine or a placebo. This specimen was peripheral blood, taken in a trial of Ad26.COV2.S vaccine versus placebo.

DNA for the CDR3: TGTGCCACCAGCAGAGCGACAGGACCTAATCAGCCCCAGCATTTT. Protein: CATSRATGPNQPQHF. The chain employs TRBV15 and TRBJ1-5; D may be TRBD1 (6 bases). Trimming cost V 1 base and J 4 bases, with 11 bases left between them. The CDR3 sequence is 15 residues long. Germline CDR1 is LNHNV and CDR2 is YYDKDF (reference sequence).